This is a list of T cell receptor beta chains from one sample in a study of post-analysis software for immune sequencing data. Each CDR3 protein gets one entry after TCRdb re-called the PCR reads with MiXCR. The sample carries 380,000 or so distinct CDR3 sequences, approximately 38% recorded once. The sample comprised blood. These receptor sequences come from a girl aged 5-17 years with multiple sclerosis. Each CDR3 is given with its conserved first and last residue. The D gene is left open where the match is weak. Clone size, where shown, is once, few, many, or a class for clones that have expanded.

D gene: NA; J gene: TRBJ1-2; V gene: TRBV11-2; clone size: once; CDR3 protein: CASSSGLRSYYGYNF; CDR3 DNA: TGTGCCAGCAGCTCTGGACTTCGGAGTTACTATGGCTACAACTTC
D gene: TRBD1; J gene: TRBJ1-2; V gene: TRBV7-9; clone size: NA; CDR3 protein: CASSPTGTDAVHGYTF; CDR3 DNA: TGTGCCAGCAGCCCCACTGGGACAGATGCGGTGCATGGCTACACCTTC
D gene: NA; J gene: TRBJ1-1; V gene: TRBV13; clone size: NA; CDR3 protein: CASSEQLGLPRAEAFF; CDR3 DNA: TGTGCCAGCAGCGAACAACTGGGACTCCCGAGGGCTGAAGCTTTCTTT
D gene: NA; J gene: TRBJ1-2; V gene: TRBV7-2; clone size: NA; CDR3 protein: CASSLARDRPNYGYTF; CDR3 DNA: TGTGCCAGCAGCTTAGCGCGAGACAGACCTAACTATGGCTACACCTTC
D gene: NA; J gene: TRBJ2-3; V gene: TRBV7-3; clone size: once; CDR3 protein: CASSSPAGADTQYF; CDR3 DNA: TGTGCCAGCAGCTCCCCGGCAGGGGCAGATACGCAGTATTTT
D gene: TRBD1; J gene: TRBJ1-4; V gene: TRBV2; clone size: few; CDR3 protein: CASRETGDYATNEKLFF; CDR3 DNA: TGTGCCAGCAGGGAGACAGGGGACTATGCAACTAATGAAAAACTGTTTTTT
D gene: NA; J gene: TRBJ1-2; V gene: TRBV13; clone size: few; CDR3 protein: CASSLPDVRSNYGYTF; CDR3 DNA: TGTGCCAGCAGCTTACCCGACGTCCGCTCTAACTATGGCTACACCTTC
D gene: TRBD1; J gene: TRBJ2-7; V gene: TRBV7-2; clone size: NA; CDR3 protein: CASSPGTVLYEQYF; CDR3 DNA: TGTGCCAGCAGCCCCGGGACAGTTCTTTACGAGCAGTACTTC
D gene: TRBD2; J gene: TRBJ2-7; V gene: TRBV4-2; clone size: NA; CDR3 protein: CASSQDVYTSGVSYEQYF; CDR3 DNA: TGTGCCAGCAGCCAAGATGTCTACACTAGCGGGGTGTCATACGAGCAGTACTTC
D gene: NA; J gene: TRBJ2-1; V gene: TRBV6-5; clone size: few; CDR3 protein: CASSWGEGLGNEQFF; CDR3 DNA: TGTGCCAGCAGCTGGGGTGAGGGTCTAGGGAATGAGCAGTTCTTC
D gene: NA; J gene: TRBJ2-3; V gene: TRBV7-3; clone size: NA; CDR3 protein: CASSTAVSTDTQYF; CDR3 DNA: TGTGCCAGCAGCACGGCCGTTAGCACAGATACGCAGTATTTT
D gene: NA; J gene: TRBJ2-3; V gene: TRBV24-1; clone size: once; CDR3 protein: CATSKRADTQYF; CDR3 DNA: TGTGCCACGAGTAAGAGGGCAGATACGCAGTATTTT
D gene: NA; J gene: TRBJ2-4; V gene: TRBV6-2/TRBV6-3; clone size: few; CDR3 protein: CASSLNDPAKNIQYF; CDR3 DNA: TGTGCCAGCAGCCTCAATGACCCTGCCAAAAACATTCAGTACTTC
D gene: TRBD2; J gene: TRBJ2-7; V gene: TRBV5-1; clone size: few; CDR3 protein: CASSLVLAGPYEQYF; CDR3 DNA: TGCGCCAGCAGCTTGGTACTAGCGGGGCCCTACGAGCAGTACTTC
D gene: NA; J gene: TRBJ1-5; V gene: TRBV25-1; clone size: NA; CDR3 protein: CASSERGVDQPQHF; CDR3 DNA: TGTGCCAGCAGTGAACGGGGGGTTGATCAGCCCCAGCATTTT
D gene: NA; J gene: TRBJ1-2; V gene: TRBV28; clone size: NA; CDR3 protein: CASSSAGGYYGYTF; CDR3 DNA: TGTGCCAGCAGTTCGGCCGGGGGTTACTATGGCTACACCTTC
D gene: NA; J gene: TRBJ1-1; V gene: TRBV6-2/TRBV6-3; clone size: NA; CDR3 protein: CASSPSVEAFF; CDR3 DNA: TGTGCCAGCAGCCCCTCGGTTGAAGCTTTCTTT
D gene: NA; J gene: TRBJ1-6; V gene: TRBV2; clone size: few; CDR3 protein: CASSDPEGETYNSPLHF; CDR3 DNA: TGTGCCAGCAGTGACCCTGAAGGGGAAACCTATAATTCACCCCTCCACTTT
D gene: TRBD1; J gene: TRBJ1-1; V gene: TRBV6-5; clone size: NA; CDR3 protein: CASSIRQGEAEAFF; CDR3 DNA: TGTGCCAGCAGTATCCGACAGGGAGAGGCTGAAGCTTTCTTT
D gene: NA; J gene: TRBJ2-1; V gene: TRBV20-1; clone size: NA; CDR3 protein: CSARTLYNEQFF; CDR3 DNA: TGCAGTGCTAGAACCCTCTACAATGAGCAGTTCTTC
D gene: NA; J gene: TRBJ2-5; V gene: TRBV6-2/TRBV6-3; clone size: few; CDR3 protein: CASSYGDGGQETQYF; CDR3 DNA: TGTGCCAGCAGTTACGGTGACGGGGGCCAAGAGACCCAGTACTTC
D gene: TRBD1; J gene: TRBJ1-5; V gene: TRBV12-3/TRBV12-4; clone size: NA; CDR3 protein: CASSWGNSRGPNQPQHF; CDR3 DNA: TGTGCCAGCAGTTGGGGCAATTCGAGGGGGCCCAATCAGCCCCAGCATTTT
D gene: TRBD1; J gene: TRBJ1-2; V gene: TRBV4-1; clone size: NA; CDR3 protein: CASSQWESGQNYGYTF; CDR3 DNA: TGCGCCAGCAGCCAATGGGAGTCGGGACAGAACTATGGCTACACCTTC